This TCR beta chain was documented in a study of T cells after yellow fever vaccination. General study findings and limits: The secondary response was weaker, and its peak arrived faster, on day 5 versus 15. Abundant bulk-derived clonotypes could contaminate FACS-sorted repertoires. Boosting was followed by the reappearance of most primary-vaccination clones (roughly 95% CD4, about 90% CD8).

Conversion of TCR transcripts into cDNA relied on 5'RACE template switching, which added a universal primer site and UMIs. TCRdb reprocessed the 5' RACE reads with MiXCR, giving one entry per CDR3 protein. The sample has 500,000 to 650,000 distinct CDR3 sequences, about 17% seen once. From germline, CDR1 is SGHTA and CDR2 FQGNSA. Trimming cost V 3 bases and J 2 bases, with 8 bases left between them. This CDR3 is 14 amino acids long. In this sample, this clonotype turned up many times. Its antigen remains unidentified. The sequence derives from a man aged 18 to 30 who received the YFV17D yellow fever vaccine. This specimen was PBMCs, taken less than 6 days after the first yellow fever vaccination. The V call is TRBV7-2, the J call TRBJ1-5; D possibly corresponds to TRBD1 (6 bases). CDR3 in DNA: TGTGCCAGCAGCTTCCGACAGGGCAATCAGCCCCAGCATTTT. Its protein product is CASSFRQGNQPQHF.